These 4 T cell receptor beta chains were all obtained from the same sample, sequenced in a study of T cell responses to AZD1222 COVID-19 vaccine. Measured with immunoSEQ multiplex PCR; TCRdb has only the in-frame clones, and not every one. This table holds around 130,000 clones, approximately 93% found once. The sample was peripheral blood, taken on day 0 of AZD1222 vaccination. All receptors derive from an adult in good health.

CDR3 bases: TGTGCCAGCAGACCTAAGCCGACAGGGAACACTGAAGCTTTCTTT. Translated: CASRPKPTGNTEAFF. The chain uses TRBV6-5 and TRBJ1-1; tentative D call: TRBD1 (6 bases). The CDR3 totals 15 residues. Germline values: CDR1 MNHEY, CDR2 SVGAGI. Between the trimmed V and J ends, which lost 6 bases and 1 base, there was a span of 15 bases.

The chain employs TRBV10-3 and TRBJ2-3; D is perhaps TRBD2 (6 bases). This CDR3 has 15 amino acids. V was trimmed by 3 bases and J by 3 bases, leaving 13 bases between them. The germline V gene encodes CDR1 ENHRY and CDR2 SYGVKD. DNA for the CDR3: TGTGCCATCAGTGACGTGGGAGGAAGGACAGATACGCAGTATTTT. Translated: CAISDVGGRTDTQYF.

This chain links TRBV15 with TRBJ2-3; no firm D call. The CDR3 has 14 amino acids. The germline V gene has CDR1 LNHNV and CDR2 YYDKDF (reference sequence). V dropped 0 bases and J dropped 4 bases, with 8 bases sitting between them. The CDR3 loop is CATSRDRSADTQYF. CDR3 DNA: TGTGCCACCAGCAGAGATCGATCGGCAGATACGCAGTATTTT.

This clone occurred a few times. V gene TRBV27 combines with J gene TRBJ1-5; D perhaps matches TRBD1 (5 bases). Germline loops: CDR1 MNHEY, CDR2 SMNVEV (reference sequence). Trimming removed 7 bases from V and 1 base from J, with 8 bases in between. The CDR3 is made up of 13 amino acids. CDR3 in DNA: TGTGCCAGCAAGGGGAGGAGCAATCAGCCCCAGCATTTT. Translating gives CASKGRSNQPQHF.